This T cell receptor beta chain came from a study of blood T cell repertoires in COVID-19. The wider study: Specimens from acute and convalescent COVID-19 originated in the United States, Italy and Spain. In each case, the material was cDNA or gDNA derived from T cells, B-cell-depleted T cells, or PBMCs.

Sequenced by immunoSEQ multiplex PCR; TCRdb stores in-frame clones only, minus some. The repertoire has hundreds of thousands of clones, around 90% of them found once; the top ten carry around 2.6%. Study members were between about 18 and 90 years old and lived in 25 or so US regions. Each participant's cohort was designated according to participant-reported clinical history. V was trimmed by 8 bases and J by 1 base, leaving 23 bases between them. The CDR3 runs 17 residues. Germline lookup yields CDR1 SNHLY and CDR2 FYNNEI. The chain combines TRBV2 with TRBJ1-2; tentative D call: TRBD1 (6 bases). The sample taken for sequencing was PBMCs or T cells enriched from blood (not recorded which). This clonotype originated in a man in his sixties who had recovered from COVID-19. The CDR3 protein is CASQRGSSGHRNYGYTF. CDR3 in DNA: TGTGCCAGCCAGAGAGGTTCATCGGGACATCGTAACTATGGCTACACCTTC.